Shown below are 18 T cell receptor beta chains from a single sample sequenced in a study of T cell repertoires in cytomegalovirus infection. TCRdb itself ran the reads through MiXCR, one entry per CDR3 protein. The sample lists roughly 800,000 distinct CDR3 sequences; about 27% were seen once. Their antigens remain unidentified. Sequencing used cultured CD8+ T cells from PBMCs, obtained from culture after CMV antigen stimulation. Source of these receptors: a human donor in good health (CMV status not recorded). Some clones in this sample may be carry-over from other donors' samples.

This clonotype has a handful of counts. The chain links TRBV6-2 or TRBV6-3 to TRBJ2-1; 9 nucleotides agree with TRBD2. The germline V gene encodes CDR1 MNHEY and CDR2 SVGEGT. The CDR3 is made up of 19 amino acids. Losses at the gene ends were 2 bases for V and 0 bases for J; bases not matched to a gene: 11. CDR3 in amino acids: CASSYGPAGGLTSYNEQFF. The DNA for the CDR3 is TGTGCCAGCAGTTACGGGCCAGCGGGGGGCCTTACCTCCTACAATGAGCAGTTCTTC.

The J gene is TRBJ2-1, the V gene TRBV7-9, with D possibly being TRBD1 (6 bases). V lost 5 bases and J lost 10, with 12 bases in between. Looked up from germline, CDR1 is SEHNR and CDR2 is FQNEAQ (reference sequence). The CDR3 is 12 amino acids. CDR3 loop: CASSANRDEQFF. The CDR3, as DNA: TGTGCCAGCAGCGCGAACAGGGACGAGCAGTTCTTC.

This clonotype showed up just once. The CDR3 region has the DNA TGCAGTGCCGCAGTTAGCTCCTACGAGCAGTACTTC. It specifies CSAAVSSYEQYF. V is TRBV20-1 and J is TRBJ2-7, with D uncertain. The CDR3 extends over 12 amino acids. V lost 6 bases to trimming and J lost 0 bases, with 9 bases between them. Germline CDR1 and CDR2: DFQATT and SNEGSKA (reference sequence).

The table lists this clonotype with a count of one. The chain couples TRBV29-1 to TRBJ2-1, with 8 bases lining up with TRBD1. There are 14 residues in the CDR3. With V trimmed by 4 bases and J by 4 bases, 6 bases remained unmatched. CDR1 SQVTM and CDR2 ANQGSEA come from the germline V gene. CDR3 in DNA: TGCAGCGTTGTCGGGCAGGGGGCATACAATGAGCAGTTCTTC. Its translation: CSVVGQGAYNEQFF.

The DNA for the CDR3 is TGTGCCAGTACCACGGTGGGCAGTCGAACGTTCCACGAGCAGTACGTC. It encodes CASTTVGSRTFHEQYV. The chain carries TRBV19 and TRBJ2-7, with unresolved D. V was cut by 7 bases and J by 5 bases, with 24 bases left in between. This CDR3 comprises 16 residues. From germline, CDR1 is LNHDA and CDR2 SQIVND (reference sequence).

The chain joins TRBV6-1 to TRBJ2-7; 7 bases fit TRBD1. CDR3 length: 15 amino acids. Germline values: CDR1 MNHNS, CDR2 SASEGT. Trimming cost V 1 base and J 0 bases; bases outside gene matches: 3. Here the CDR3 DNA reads TGTGCCAGCAGTGAAGGTTGGGACAGCTCCTACGAGCAGTACTTC. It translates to CASSEGWDSSYEQYF.

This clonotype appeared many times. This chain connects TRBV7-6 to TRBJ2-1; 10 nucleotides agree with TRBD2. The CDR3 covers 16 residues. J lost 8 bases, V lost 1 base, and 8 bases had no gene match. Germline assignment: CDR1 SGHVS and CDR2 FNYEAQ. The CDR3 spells CASSLGVPSGGHEQFF. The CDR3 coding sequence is TGTGCCAGCAGCTTAGGGGTTCCTAGCGGGGGTCATGAGCAGTTCTTC.

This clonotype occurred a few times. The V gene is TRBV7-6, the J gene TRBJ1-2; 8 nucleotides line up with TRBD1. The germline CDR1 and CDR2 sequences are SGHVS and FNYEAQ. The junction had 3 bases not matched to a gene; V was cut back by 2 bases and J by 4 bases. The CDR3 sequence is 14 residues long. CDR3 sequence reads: CASSLIGQGYGYTF. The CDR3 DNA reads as TGTGCCAGCAGCTTAATTGGACAGGGCTATGGCTACACCTTC.

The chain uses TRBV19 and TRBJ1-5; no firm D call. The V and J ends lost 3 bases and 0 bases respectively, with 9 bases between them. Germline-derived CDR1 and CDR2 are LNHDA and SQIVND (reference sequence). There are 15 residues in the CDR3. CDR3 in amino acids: CASSIKAYSNQPQHF. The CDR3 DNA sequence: TGTGCCAGTAGTATTAAGGCGTATAGCAATCAGCCCCAGCATTTT.

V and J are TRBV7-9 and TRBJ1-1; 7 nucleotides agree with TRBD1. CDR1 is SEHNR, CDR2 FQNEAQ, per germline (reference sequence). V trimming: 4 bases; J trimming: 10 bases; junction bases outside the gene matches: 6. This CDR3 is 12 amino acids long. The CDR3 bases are TGTGCCAGCAGCTCAGGACAGGTTGCAGCTTTCTTT. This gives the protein CASSSGQVAAFF.

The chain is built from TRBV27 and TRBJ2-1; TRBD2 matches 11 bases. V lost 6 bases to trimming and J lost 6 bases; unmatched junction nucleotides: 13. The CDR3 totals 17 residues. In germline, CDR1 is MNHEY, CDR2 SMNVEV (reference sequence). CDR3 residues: CASSPFETSGGVNEQFF. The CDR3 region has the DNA TGTGCCAGCAGCCCTTTCGAAACTAGCGGGGGAGTCAATGAGCAGTTCTTC.

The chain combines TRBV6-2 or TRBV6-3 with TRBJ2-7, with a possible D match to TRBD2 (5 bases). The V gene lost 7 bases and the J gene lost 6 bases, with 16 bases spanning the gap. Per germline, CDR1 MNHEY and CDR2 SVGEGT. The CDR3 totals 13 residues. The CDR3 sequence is CASKNEGLREQYF. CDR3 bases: TGTGCCAGCAAGAATGAAGGACTTCGCGAGCAGTACTTC.

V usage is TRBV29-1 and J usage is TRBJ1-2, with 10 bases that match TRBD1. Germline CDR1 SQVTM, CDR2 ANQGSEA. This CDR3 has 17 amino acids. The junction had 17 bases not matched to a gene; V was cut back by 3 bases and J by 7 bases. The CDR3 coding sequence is TGCAGCGTTGAGGGGGAGAGCACCGGGACAGGGGTCCGTGGCTACACCTTC. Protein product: CSVEGESTGTGVRGYTF.

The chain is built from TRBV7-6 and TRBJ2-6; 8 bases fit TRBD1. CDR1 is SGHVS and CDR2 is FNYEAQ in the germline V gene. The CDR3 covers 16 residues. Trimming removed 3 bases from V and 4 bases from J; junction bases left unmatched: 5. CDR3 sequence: CASSLTGASGANVLTF. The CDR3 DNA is TGTGCCAGCAGCTTGACAGGGGCTTCCGGGGCCAACGTCCTGACTTTC.

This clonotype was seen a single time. The CDR3 spells CASSSGSRGSGELFF. The CDR3 nucleotides are TGTGCCAGCAGTTCGGGTAGCAGGGGGTCCGGGGAGCTGTTTTTT. The chain combines TRBV27 with TRBJ2-2, with 7 nucleotides matching TRBD1. This CDR3 has 15 amino acids. With 4 bases clipped from V and 6 bases from J, the junction kept 8 bases outside the gene matches. Germline V lookup: CDR1 MNHEY, CDR2 SMNVEV (reference sequence).

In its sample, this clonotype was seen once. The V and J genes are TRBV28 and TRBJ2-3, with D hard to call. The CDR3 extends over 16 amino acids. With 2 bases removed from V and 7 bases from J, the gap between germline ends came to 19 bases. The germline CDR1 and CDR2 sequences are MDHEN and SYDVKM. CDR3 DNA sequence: TGTGCCAGCAGTTTAAGTCTCGGTGGACGACGCCATACGCAGTATTTT. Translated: CASSLSLGGRRHTQYF.

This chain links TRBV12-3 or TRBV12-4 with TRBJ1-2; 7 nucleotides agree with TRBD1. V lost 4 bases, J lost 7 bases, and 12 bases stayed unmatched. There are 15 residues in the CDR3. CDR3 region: CASSSVYRGLSGYTF. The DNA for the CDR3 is TGTGCCAGCAGTTCTGTCTACAGGGGTTTAAGTGGCTACACCTTC.

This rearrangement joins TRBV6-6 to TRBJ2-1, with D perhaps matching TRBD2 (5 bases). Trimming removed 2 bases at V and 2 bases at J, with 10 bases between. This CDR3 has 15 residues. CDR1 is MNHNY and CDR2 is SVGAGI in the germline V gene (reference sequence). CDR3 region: CASSYTTRAYNEQFF. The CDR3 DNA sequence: TGTGCCAGCAGTTACACAACTAGGGCCTACAATGAGCAGTTCTTC.